This entry lists 24 T cell receptor beta chains sequenced from one sample in a study of shared clonotypes between healthy human individuals. Using immunoSEQ multiplex PCR, the repertoire was profiled, and TCRdb retains in-frame clones only, with some absent. This table has approximately 1.5 million clones, approximately 98.5% appearing once. Sequenced input: naive CD4+ T cells sorted from blood. The subset is: CD45RA+ positively selected. The receptors were gathered from a man younger than 40 in good health.

In regard to this clone: Other DNA sequences in this sample translate to the same CDR3. The gene calls are TRBV18 and TRBJ2-1; 8 bases match TRBD2. There are 15 residues in the CDR3. V gave up 5 bases and J gave up 0 bases; unmatched junction bases: 3. CDR1 and CDR2 from the germline V gene are KGHSH and LQKENI. The CDR3 sequence is CASSLSGSSYNEQFF. The CDR3 region has the DNA TGTGCCAGCTCATTGAGCGGGAGCTCCTACAATGAGCAGTTCTTC.

This chain connects TRBV7-9 to TRBJ1-2; the D gene is possibly TRBD1 (5 bases). The germline V gene has CDR1 SEHNR and CDR2 FQNEAQ (reference sequence). The ends were cut back, 1 base at V and 14 bases at J, with 23 bases in the middle. CDR3 length equals 15 residues. CDR3 nucleotide sequence: TGTGCCAGCAGCTTAGAAACTTCGGCTCCCTCGGAGGGGACCTTC. Residues: CASSLETSAPSEGTF.

The chain employs TRBV29-1 and TRBJ2-3, with a possible D match to TRBD1 (6 bases). Germline CDR1 SQVTM, CDR2 ANQGSEA. The CDR3 runs 14 residues. Trimming stripped 7 bases from V and 0 bases from J, with 14 bases between. CDR3 sequence (DNA): TGCAGCGCCAAATGGACAGCTAGCACAGATACGCAGTATTTT. It is translated as CSAKWTASTDTQYF.

The V gene is TRBV28, the J gene TRBJ2-5, with 7 bases fitting TRBD2. The V gene end was trimmed by 6 bases and the J gene end by 1 base; junction bases not matched to a gene: 11. Germline V lookup: CDR1 MDHEN, CDR2 SYDVKM. The CDR3 runs to 16 residues. CDR3 amino acids: CASSYTALAAQETQYF. The CDR3 region has the DNA TGTGCCAGCAGCTACACCGCGCTAGCGGCCCAAGAGACCCAGTACTTC.

In its sample, this clone was seen once. The chain carries TRBV20-1 and TRBJ2-7, with D tentatively TRBD2 (6 bases). This CDR3 spans 11 amino acids. Germline V lookup: CDR1 DFQATT, CDR2 SNEGSKA (reference sequence). Trimming took 5 bases from V and 6 from J, leaving 11 bases between them. The CDR3 nucleotides are TGCAGTGCTGGGGTGGGGGGCGAGCAGTACTTC. Translation gives CSAGVGGEQYF.

CDR3 nucleotides: TGTGCCAGCAGCTTGGGACTTTTTGAGGAACTCCGAGGTGGGGATACGCAGTATTTT. Translation: CASSLGLFEELRGGDTQYF. The chain couples TRBV5-4 to TRBJ2-3; no clear D gene. There are 19 residues in the CDR3. The germline V gene has CDR1 SGHNT and CDR2 YYREEE (reference sequence). V was trimmed by 0 bases and J by 6 bases, leaving 26 bases between them.

This chain joins TRBV2 and TRBJ2-1; 8 nucleotides line up with TRBD2. V lost 7 bases to trimming and J lost 3 bases; unmatched junction nucleotides: 5. The CDR3 runs 14 residues. Germline loops: CDR1 SNHLY, CDR2 FYNNEI. The CDR3 nucleotides are TGTGCCAGCAAGGCGGGAGGTATCTACAATGAGCAGTTCTTC. It translates to CASKAGGIYNEQFF.

The chain carries TRBV28 and TRBJ2-7; D call uncertain. The CDR3 is 14 amino acids. The germline V gene encodes CDR1 MDHEN and CDR2 SYDVKM. V was shortened by 3 bases and J by 12 bases, with 21 bases between the two germline ends. The CDR3 DNA sequence: TGTGCCAGCAGTTTGGCTGTACTCAACCGTGTCTGGTACTTC. Translated, it gives CASSLAVLNRVWYF.

The gene calls are TRBV7-2 and TRBJ2-7, with 9 bases identical to TRBD1. The length of the CDR3 is 16 residues. V lost 5 bases, J lost 5 bases, and 13 bases stayed unmatched. Germline loops: CDR1 SGHTA, CDR2 FQGNSA. CDR3 in DNA: TGTGCCAGCAGCCTCGTCCCCGGGACAGGGAGAGACGAGCAGTACTTC. This gives the protein CASSLVPGTGRDEQYF.

V is TRBV25-1 and J is TRBJ1-1, with D maybe TRBD1 (5 bases). The CDR3 totals 14 residues. CDR1 MGHDK and CDR2 SYGVNS come from the germline V gene. Deletions cut 2 bases from V and 7 bases from J, with 14 bases between. The CDR3 DNA sequence: TGTGCCAGCAGTGAAATTGGGGCGAATTTTGAAGCTTTCTTT. This codes for CASSEIGANFEAFF.

V is TRBV4-1 and J is TRBJ2-5; 13 bases agree with TRBD2. CDR3 length: 16 amino acids. V shed 2 bases and J 7 bases; nucleotides not matched to a gene: 7. CDR1 is MGHRA and CDR2 is YSYEKL in the germline V gene. The CDR3 DNA reads as TGCGCCAGCAGCCAACCGACTAGCGGGGGGACCAGGACCCAGTACTTC. Its protein is CASSQPTSGGTRTQYF.

The rearrangement uses TRBV11-3 and TRBJ2-7; D is undetermined. CDR1 SGHNT and CDR2 YENEEA come from the germline V gene. V was clipped by 5 bases and J by 3 bases, with 8 bases between them. This CDR3 is 12 amino acids long. CDR3 sequence reads: CASSRVGYEQYF. The CDR3 DNA reads TGTGCCAGCAGCAGAGTAGGCTACGAGCAGTACTTC.

J is TRBJ1-2 and V is TRBV18, with D perhaps TRBD1 (6 bases). The CDR3 length is 16 residues. Between the trimmed V and J ends, which lost 1 base and 4 bases, there was a span of 16 bases. Germline values: CDR1 KGHSH, CDR2 LQKENI. CDR3 amino acids: CASSPLPHKTGYGYTF. The CDR3 DNA is TGTGCCAGCTCACCACTTCCTCACAAGACAGGCTATGGCTACACCTTC.

Concerning this clone itself: Other DNA variants within this sample encode the same CDR3. The chain uses TRBV5-1 and TRBJ2-7, with D perhaps matching TRBD1 (6 bases). Germline CDR1 is SGHRS and CDR2 is YFSETQ. This CDR3 is built from 13 residues. V lost 0 bases to trimming and J lost 2 bases, with 6 bases between them. The DNA for the CDR3 is TGCGCCAGCAGCTTGGACAGGGCCTACGAGCAGTACTTC. Its protein product is CASSLDRAYEQYF.

The chain joins TRBV19 to TRBJ1-5; 7 positions agree with TRBD1. Germline V CDR1 and CDR2: LNHDA, SQIVND (reference sequence). The CDR3 is 15 residues long. The V gene end was trimmed by 4 bases and the J gene end by 5 bases; junction bases not matched to a gene: 8. CDR3 nucleotide sequence: TGTGCCAGTAGTACAATCGACAGGGCCCATCAGCCCCAGCATTTT. Residues: CASSTIDRAHQPQHF.

Concerning this clone itself: Additional DNA sequences in this sample encode the identical CDR3. The chain is built from TRBV15 and TRBJ1-4; 10 positions match TRBD1. From germline, CDR1 is LNHNV and CDR2 YYDKDF (reference sequence). The length of the CDR3 is 15 residues. V gave up 5 bases and J gave up 5 bases; unmatched junction bases: 5. CDR3 DNA: TGTGCCACCAGCCGGGACAGGGGTACCAATGAAAAACTGTTTTTT. This codes for CATSRDRGTNEKLFF.

This chain connects TRBV28 to TRBJ1-2; unclear D gene. The V gene's germline CDR1 is MDHEN and CDR2 SYDVKM. V dropped 0 bases and J dropped 4 bases, with 18 bases sitting between them. The CDR3 loop spans 17 amino acids. CDR3 protein: CASSLWDGTQLPYGYTF. As DNA, the CDR3 is TGTGCCAGCAGTTTATGGGACGGAACGCAGCTCCCCTATGGCTACACCTTC.

The chain recombines TRBV7-9 with TRBJ2-7; 7 bases are a match to TRBD1. The CDR3 consists of 14 residues. Germline values: CDR1 SEHNR, CDR2 FQNEAQ (reference sequence). V shed 8 bases, J shed 3 bases, and the junction held 10 bases outside the gene matches. The CDR3 bases are TGTGCCAGCCAGGATAGGGGACAGATCTACGAGCAGTACTTC. Translating it yields CASQDRGQIYEQYF.

The V call is TRBV18, the J call TRBJ2-2; D may be TRBD1 (5 bases). Trimming pared 2 bases from V and 4 bases from J, leaving 11 bases between. Germline loops: CDR1 KGHSH, CDR2 LQKENI. CDR3 length: 15 amino acids. CDR3 region: CASSPKTEPTGELFF. CDR3 in DNA: TGTGCCAGCTCACCAAAGACAGAGCCCACCGGGGAGCTGTTTTTT.

The J gene is TRBJ2-7, the V gene TRBV7-9; D may be TRBD2 (6 bases). The length of the CDR3 is 14 residues. Trimming stripped 4 bases from V and 2 bases from J, with 12 bases between. CDR1 SEHNR and CDR2 FQNEAQ come from the germline V gene (reference sequence). The chain's CDR3 is CASSSSTRTYEQYF. For the CDR3, the DNA is TGTGCCAGCAGCTCGTCGACTAGAACCTACGAGCAGTACTTC.

V is TRBV30 and J is TRBJ2-5; 8 nucleotides match TRBD2. Germline CDR1 GTSNPN, CDR2 SVGIG (reference sequence). This CDR3 region has 16 residues. V trimming: 1 base; J trimming: 4 bases; junction bases outside the gene matches: 11. The CDR3: CAWSAQIGLARETQYF. As DNA, the CDR3 is TGTGCCTGGAGTGCACAGATCGGACTAGCCAGAGAGACCCAGTACTTC.

The chain uses TRBV5-1 and TRBJ2-7, with D possibly TRBD1 on 5 matching bases. V lost 4 bases and J 3 bases, leaving 14 bases between the germline ends. Germline CDR1 is SGHRS and CDR2 is YFSETQ. The CDR3 covers 14 residues. The CDR3 DNA follows: TGCGCCAGCAGCCACGACGGGCAGGGCTACGAGCAGTACTTC. This encodes CASSHDGQGYEQYF.

The chain is built from TRBV14 and TRBJ1-4, with D tentatively TRBD1 (6 bases). The CDR3 consists of 14 residues. Trimming stripped 1 base from V and 10 bases from J, with 13 bases between. Per germline, CDR1 SGHDN and CDR2 FVKESK. CDR3 sequence: CASSQVGGDGKLFF. CDR3 bases: TGTGCCAGCAGCCAAGTGGGGGGCGACGGAAAACTGTTTTTT.

The chain links TRBV7-2 to TRBJ2-2; 10 bases are a match to TRBD1. J was trimmed by 4 bases and V by 4 bases; bases with no gene match: 9. Germline V gene lookup returns CDR1 SGHTA and CDR2 FQGNSA. The CDR3 covers 17 residues. The chain's CDR3 is CASSSRGGQGFTGELFF. CDR3 nucleotide sequence: TGTGCCAGCAGCTCTCGAGGGGGACAGGGGTTCACCGGGGAGCTGTTTTTT.